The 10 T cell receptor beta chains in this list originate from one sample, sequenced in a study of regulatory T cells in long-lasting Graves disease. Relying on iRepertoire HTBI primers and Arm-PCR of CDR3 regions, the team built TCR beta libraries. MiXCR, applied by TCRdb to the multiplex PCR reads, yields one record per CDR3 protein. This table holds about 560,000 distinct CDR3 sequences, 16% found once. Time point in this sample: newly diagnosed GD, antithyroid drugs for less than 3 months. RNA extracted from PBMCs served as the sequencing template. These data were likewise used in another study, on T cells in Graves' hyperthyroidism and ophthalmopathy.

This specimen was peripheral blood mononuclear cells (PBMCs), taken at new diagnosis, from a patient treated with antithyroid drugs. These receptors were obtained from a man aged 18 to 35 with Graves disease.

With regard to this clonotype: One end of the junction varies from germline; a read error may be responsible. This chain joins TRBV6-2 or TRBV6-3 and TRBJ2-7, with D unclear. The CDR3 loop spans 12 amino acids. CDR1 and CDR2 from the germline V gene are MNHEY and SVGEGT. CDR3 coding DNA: TGTGCCAGCACGCCAGGCAGCTACAAGCAGTACTTC. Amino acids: CASTPGSYKQYF.

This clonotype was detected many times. The CDR3 reads CASSSESDTIYNEQFF. The CDR3 bases are TGTGCCAGCAGTTCCGAAAGCGACACTATTTACAATGAGCAGTTCTTC. The V gene is TRBV12-3 or TRBV12-4, the J gene TRBJ2-1; D is undetermined. The length of the CDR3 is 16 residues. The V and J ends lost 4 bases and 4 bases respectively, with 17 bases between them.

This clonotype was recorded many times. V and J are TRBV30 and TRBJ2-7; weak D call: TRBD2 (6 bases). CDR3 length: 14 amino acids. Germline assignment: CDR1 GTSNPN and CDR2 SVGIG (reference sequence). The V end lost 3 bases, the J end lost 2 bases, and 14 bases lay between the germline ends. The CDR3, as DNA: TGTGCCTGGAGGGAATCGGGACTCGCCTACGAGCAGTACTTC. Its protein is CAWRESGLAYEQYF.

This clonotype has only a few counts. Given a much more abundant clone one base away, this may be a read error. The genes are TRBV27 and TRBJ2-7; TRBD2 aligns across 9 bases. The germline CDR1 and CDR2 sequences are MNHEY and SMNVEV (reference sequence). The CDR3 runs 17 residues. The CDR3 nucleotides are TGTGCCAGCAGCTCGCCTCGAGCCGGGACTAGCATCTACGTGCAGTACTTC. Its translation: CASSSPRAGTSIYVQYF.

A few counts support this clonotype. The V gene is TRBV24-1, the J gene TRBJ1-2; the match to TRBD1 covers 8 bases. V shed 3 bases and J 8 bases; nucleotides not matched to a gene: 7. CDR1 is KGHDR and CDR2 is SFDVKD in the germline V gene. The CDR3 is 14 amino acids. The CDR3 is CATSDGQGVGGYTF. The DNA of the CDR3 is TGTGCCACCAGTGATGGACAGGGAGTTGGAGGCTACACCTTC.

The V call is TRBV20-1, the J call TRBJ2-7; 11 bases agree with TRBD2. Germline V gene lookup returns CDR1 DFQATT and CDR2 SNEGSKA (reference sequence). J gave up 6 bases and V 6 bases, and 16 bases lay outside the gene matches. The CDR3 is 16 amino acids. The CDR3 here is CSAKGLAEYPVVEQYF. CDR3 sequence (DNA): TGCAGTGCGAAGGGACTAGCGGAATACCCTGTAGTCGAGCAGTACTTC.

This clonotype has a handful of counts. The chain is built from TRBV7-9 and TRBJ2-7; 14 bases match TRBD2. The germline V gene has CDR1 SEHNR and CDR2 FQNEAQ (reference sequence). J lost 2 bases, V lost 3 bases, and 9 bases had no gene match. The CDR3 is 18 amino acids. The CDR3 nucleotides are TGTGCCAGCAGCTTCGGGACTAGCGGGAGTGGAAGGGCCTACGAGCAGTACTTC. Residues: CASSFGTSGSGRAYEQYF.

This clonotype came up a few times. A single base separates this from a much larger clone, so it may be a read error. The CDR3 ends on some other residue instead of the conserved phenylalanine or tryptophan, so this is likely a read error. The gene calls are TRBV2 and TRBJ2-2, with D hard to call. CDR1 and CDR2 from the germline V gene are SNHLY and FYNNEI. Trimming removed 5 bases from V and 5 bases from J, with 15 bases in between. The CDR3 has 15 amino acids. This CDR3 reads CASSLDSRVTGELFL. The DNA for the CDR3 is TGTGCCAGCAGTTTGGATAGTCGCGTGACCGGGGAGCTGTTTCTT.

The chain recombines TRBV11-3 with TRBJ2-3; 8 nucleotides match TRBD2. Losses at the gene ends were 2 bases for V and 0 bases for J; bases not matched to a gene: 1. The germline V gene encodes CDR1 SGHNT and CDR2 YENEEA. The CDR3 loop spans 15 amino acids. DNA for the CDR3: TGTGCCAGCAGCTTACGCGGGGGGAGCACAGATACGCAGTATTTT. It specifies CASSLRGGSTDTQYF. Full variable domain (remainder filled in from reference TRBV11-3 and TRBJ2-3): EAGVVQSPRYKIIEKKQPVAFWCNPISGHNTLYWYLQNLGQGPELLIRYENEEAVDDSQLPKDRFSAERLKGVDSTLKIQPAELGDSAVYLCASSLRGGSTDTQYFGPGTRLTVL.

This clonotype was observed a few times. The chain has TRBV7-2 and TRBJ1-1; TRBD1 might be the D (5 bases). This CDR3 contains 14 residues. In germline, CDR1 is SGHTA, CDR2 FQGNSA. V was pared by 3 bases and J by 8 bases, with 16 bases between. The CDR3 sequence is CASSFRDPRREAFF. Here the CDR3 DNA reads TGTGCCAGCAGCTTCCGGGACCCGAGGAGGGAAGCTTTCTTT.